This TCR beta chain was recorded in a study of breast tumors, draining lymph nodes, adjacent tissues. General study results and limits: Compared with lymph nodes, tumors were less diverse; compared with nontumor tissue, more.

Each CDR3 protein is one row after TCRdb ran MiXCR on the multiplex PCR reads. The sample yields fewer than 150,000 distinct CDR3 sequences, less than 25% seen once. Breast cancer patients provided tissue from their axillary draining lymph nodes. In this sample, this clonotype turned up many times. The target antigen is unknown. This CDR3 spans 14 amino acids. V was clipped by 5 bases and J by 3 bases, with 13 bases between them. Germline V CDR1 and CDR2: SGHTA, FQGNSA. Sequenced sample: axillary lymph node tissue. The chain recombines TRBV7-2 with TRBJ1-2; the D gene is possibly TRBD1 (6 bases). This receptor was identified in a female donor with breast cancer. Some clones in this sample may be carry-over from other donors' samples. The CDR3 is CASSPGGLDYGYTF. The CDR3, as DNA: TGTGCCAGCAGCCCTGGGGGCCTGGACTATGGCTACACCTTC.